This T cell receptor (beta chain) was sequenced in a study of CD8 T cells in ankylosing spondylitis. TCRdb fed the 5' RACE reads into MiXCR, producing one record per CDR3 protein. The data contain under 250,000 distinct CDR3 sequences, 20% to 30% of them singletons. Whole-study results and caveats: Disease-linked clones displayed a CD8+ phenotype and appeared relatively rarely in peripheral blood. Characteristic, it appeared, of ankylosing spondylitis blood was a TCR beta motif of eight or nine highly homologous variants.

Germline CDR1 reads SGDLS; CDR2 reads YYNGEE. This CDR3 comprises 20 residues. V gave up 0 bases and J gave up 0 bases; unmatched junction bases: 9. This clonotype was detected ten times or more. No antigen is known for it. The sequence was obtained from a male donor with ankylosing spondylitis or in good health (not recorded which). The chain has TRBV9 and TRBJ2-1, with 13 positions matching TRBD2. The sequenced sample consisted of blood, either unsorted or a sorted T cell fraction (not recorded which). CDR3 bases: TGTGCCAGCAGCGTAGCTTCGGGACTAGCGGGAACGAGCTCCTACAATGAGCAGTTCTTC. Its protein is CASSVASGLAGTSSYNEQFF.